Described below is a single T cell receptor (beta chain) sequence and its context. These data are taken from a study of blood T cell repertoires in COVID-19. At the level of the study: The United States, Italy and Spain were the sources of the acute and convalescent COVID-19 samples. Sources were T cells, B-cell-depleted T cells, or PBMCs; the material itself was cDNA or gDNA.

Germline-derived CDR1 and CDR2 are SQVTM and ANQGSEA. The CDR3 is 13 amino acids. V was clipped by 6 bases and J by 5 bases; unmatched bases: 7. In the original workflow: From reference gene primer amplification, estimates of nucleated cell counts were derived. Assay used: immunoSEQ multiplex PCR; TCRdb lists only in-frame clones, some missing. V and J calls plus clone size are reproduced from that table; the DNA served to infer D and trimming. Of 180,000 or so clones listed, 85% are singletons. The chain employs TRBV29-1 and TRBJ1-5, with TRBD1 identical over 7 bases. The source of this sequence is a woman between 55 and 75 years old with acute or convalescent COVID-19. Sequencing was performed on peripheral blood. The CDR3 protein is CSVSQGLDQPQHF. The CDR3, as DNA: TGCAGCGTCTCACAGGGGCTCGATCAGCCCCAGCATTTT.